This T cell receptor beta chain stems from a study of naive and memory T cell subsets. Per germline, CDR1 SGHAT and CDR2 FQNNGV. V lost 5 bases to trimming and J lost 10 bases, with 15 bases between them. This CDR3 spans 13 amino acids. An equimolar mix of two oligonucleotides served as the beta constant-region primer for TRBC1 and TRBC2. Ligated cDNA was amplified by four rounds of PCR with nested alpha and beta constant-region primers and SP2. In TCRdb, the UMI-ligation and nested PCR reads were re-called with MiXCR into one record per CDR3 protein. The sample carries more than 100,000 distinct CDR3 sequences, 30% to 45% recorded once.

The source material was central memory CD4+ T cells from blood. The TCR comes from a human donor in good health. This chain connects TRBV11-2 to TRBJ2-1; the D gene is possibly TRBD2 (6 bases). Written as DNA, the CDR3 is TGTGCCAGCAGCCCCGGGAGCGAGGGAGAGCAGTTCTTC. It yields the protein CASSPGSEGEQFF.